The 5 T cell receptor beta chains below come from one sample, sequenced in a study of T-cell memory formation after mild COVID-19. MiXCR was run by TCRdb on the 5' RACE reads, yielding one entry per CDR3 protein. The profile shows approximately 390,000 distinct CDR3 sequences, 15% to 20% of them singletons. The sequencing sample was made of PBMCs or a T cell subset sorted from them (not recorded which). Receptors originate from a man younger than 35 who had mild COVID-19 (a few samples of this study predate the infection). Cell type and time point are not known.

This clonotype was recorded a few times. This sequence joins TRBV5-1 and TRBJ2-5, with D perhaps TRBD1 (6 bases). This CDR3 is 13 amino acids long. Deletions cut 9 bases from V and 3 bases from J, with 15 bases between. The V gene's germline CDR1 is SGHRS and CDR2 YFSETQ. The CDR3 sequence is CATSDGGEETQYF. CDR3 sequence (DNA): TGCGCCACTTCGGATGGGGGCGAAGAGACCCAGTACTTC. The variable domain in full, completed from reference TRBV5-1 and TRBJ2-5, reads KAGVTQTPRYLIKTRGQQVTLSCSPISGHRSVSWYQQTPGQGLQFLFEYFSETQRNKGNFPGRFSGRQFSNSRSEMNVSTLELGDSALYLCATSDGGEETQYFGPGTRLLVL.

This clonotype has a handful of counts. This chain connects TRBV5-6 to TRBJ2-1; TRBD1 is a possible D gene (5 bases). V was shortened by 0 bases and J by 3 bases, with 10 bases between the two germline ends. Germline-derived CDR1 and CDR2 are SGHDT and YYEEEE. The CDR3 sequence is 15 residues long. CDR3 residues: CASSLAGWDYNEQFF. The CDR3 DNA follows: TGTGCCAGCAGCTTGGCAGGGTGGGACTACAATGAGCAGTTCTTC.

V usage is TRBV7-3 and J usage is TRBJ1-1; D remains unclear. The CDR3 is 13 residues long. Germline V lookup: CDR1 SGHTA, CDR2 FQGTGA. V shed 2 bases and J shed 6 bases, with 10 bases lying between them. Written as DNA, the CDR3 is TGTGCCAGCAGCTTACGGGGTCCAGCTGAAGCTTTCTTT. This translates into CASSLRGPAEAFF. The variable domain in full, completed from reference TRBV7-3 and TRBJ1-1, reads GAGVSQTPSNKVTEKGKYVELRCDPISGHTALYWYRQSLGQGPEFLIYFQGTGAADDSGLPNDRFFAVRPEGSVSTLKIQRTERGDSAVYLCASSLRGPAEAFFGQGTRLTVV.

This clonotype has at least ten counts. A junction boundary mismatches the germline segment, possibly from a read error. The chain is built from TRBV7-8 and TRBJ2-3; TRBD2 aligns across 9 bases. The CDR3 runs to 18 residues. Germline V gene sequence: CDR1 SGHVS, CDR2 FQNEAQ. The CDR3 region is CASSVAGTSIPHTDTQYF. For the CDR3, the DNA is TGTGCCAGCAGCGTAGCCGGGACTAGCATTCCCCACACAGATACGCAGTATTTT.

CDR3 in amino acids: CASSRGGSFWDEQYF. CDR3 nucleotides: TGTGCCAGCAGCCGGGGGGGATCGTTCTGGGACGAGCAGTACTTC. The J gene is TRBJ2-7, the V gene TRBV7-3; 8 bases are a match to TRBD2. The V segment lost 5 bases and the J segment 5 bases; nucleotides outside the gene matches: 11. CDR1 SGHTA and CDR2 FQGTGA come from the germline V gene. The CDR3 has 15 amino acids.